The 8 T cell receptor beta chains below come from one sample, sequenced in a study of Ad26.COV2.S vaccination and SARS-CoV-2 variants. The repertoire was sequenced with immunoSEQ multiplex PCR; TCRdb's copy has only in-frame clones and lacks some. The table lists about 480,000 clones, around 88% of them singletons. Stated treatment: around 19 received Ad26.COV2.S at low or high dose, single or two shots; about 5 received placebo; per-sample allocation not given. Specimen acquisition occurred on day 63 following the initial vaccine or placebo injection. Here the sequenced sample was peripheral blood, taken in a trial of Ad26.COV2.S vaccine versus placebo. These receptors all come from a person aged 18-65 years who received the Ad26.COV2.S COVID-19 vaccine or a placebo.

The V and J genes are TRBV5-1 and TRBJ2-1; 9 nucleotides align to TRBD1. Germline CDR1 is SGHRS and CDR2 is YFSETQ. The length of the CDR3 is 14 residues. Losses at the gene ends were 4 bases for V and 12 bases for J; bases not matched to a gene: 11. CDR3 nucleotides: TGCGCCAGCAGCGCCGCCCTGACAGGGGGTTTGCAGTTCTTC. The encoded protein is CASSAALTGGLQFF.

This clone was seen more than once but under ten times. The V and J genes are TRBV2 and TRBJ2-7; no clear D gene. The CDR3 covers 12 residues. Trimming shortened V by 2 bases and J by 3 bases, and 5 bases separated the two germline ends. CDR1 is SNHLY, CDR2 FYNNEI, per germline. Here the CDR3 reads CASSEFSYEQYF. The DNA of the CDR3 is TGTGCCAGCAGTGAATTCAGCTACGAGCAGTACTTC.

CDR3 sequence (DNA): TGTGCCAGCGGGTTTCAAGCCAAAAACATTCAGTACTTC. Protein product: CASGFQAKNIQYF. V is TRBV27 and J is TRBJ2-4; D remains unclear. The CDR3 length is 13 residues. Germline lookup yields CDR1 MNHEY and CDR2 SMNVEV (reference sequence). V was cut by 8 bases and J by 0 bases, with 8 bases left in between.

The genes are TRBV10-3 and TRBJ2-7; D remains unclear. Germline lookup yields CDR1 ENHRY and CDR2 SYGVKD. This CDR3 spans 16 amino acids. Trimming stripped 3 bases from V and 0 bases from J, with 15 bases between. CDR3 in amino acids: CAISETVTRSSYEQYF. CDR3 DNA: TGTGCCATCAGTGAAACAGTGACAAGGAGCTCCTACGAGCAGTACTTC.

This chain connects TRBV6-5 to TRBJ1-1; D is possibly TRBD1 (5 bases). The ends were cut back, 2 bases at V and 5 bases at J, with 15 bases in the middle. Germline V gene data show CDR1 as MNHEY and CDR2 as SVGAGI. The CDR3 extends over 15 amino acids. CDR3 in DNA: TGTGCCAGCAGTTACGGGATTTGGGGGAATACTGAAGCTTTCTTT. This encodes CASSYGIWGNTEAFF.

The V gene is TRBV4-3, the J gene TRBJ2-1; D is ambiguous. CDR1 is LGHNA, CDR2 YSLEER, per germline. The germline V and J ends were trimmed by 0 bases and 4 bases, with 13 bases remaining between them. The CDR3 has 16 residues. CDR3 in DNA: TGCGCCAGCAGCCAAGAGACCGGGTTTCGTTACAATGAGCAGTTCTTC. It is translated as CASSQETGFRYNEQFF.

The chain is built from TRBV28 and TRBJ2-7; TRBD2 is a possible D gene (5 bases). Germline values: CDR1 MDHEN, CDR2 SYDVKM. Trimming stripped 2 bases from V and 3 bases from J, with 11 bases between. The CDR3 totals 14 residues. As DNA, the CDR3 is TGTGCCAGCAGTTTAAGAGGGCCCAACTACGAGCAGTACTTC. Amino acid sequence: CASSLRGPNYEQYF.

This clone is a singleton in its sample. The CDR3 coding sequence is TGTGCCAGCAGCCAAGAGTACGGGACTAGTGTTTATTATGAGCAGTTCTTC. Protein product: CASSQEYGTSVYYEQFF. The V gene is TRBV4-2, the J gene TRBJ2-1, with 8 positions matching TRBD2. CDR3 length: 17 residues. V was pared by 0 bases and J by 8 bases, with 12 bases of the junction left unmatched. The germline gives CDR1 LGHNA, CDR2 YNFKEQ.